Listed below are T cell receptor beta chains from one sample, sequenced in a study of T cell responses to AZD1222 COVID-19 vaccine. The assay was immunoSEQ multiplex PCR, and TCRdb's table has in-frame clones only and misses some. The repertoire holds 150,000 to 200,000 clones, with about 91% as singletons. The sample here was peripheral blood, taken 28 days after the second AZD1222 dose. The origin of the receptors is an adult who received the AZD1222 COVID-19 vaccine. Each CDR3 is given with its conserved first and last residue. Fields, in order: clone size, J gene, D gene, V gene, CDR3 DNA, CDR3 protein. A D gene is named only where the DNA matches it firmly. Clone size is given for some rows only: seen once, a few or many times, or a class if the clone is expanded.

. TRBJ1-1 TRBD1 TRBV5-1 TGCGCCAGCAGCGCGACAGGGTCGGACACTGAAGCTTTCTTT CASSATGSDTEAFF
. TRBJ2-7 . TRBV6-5 TGTGCCACCACAGCTTCCTACGAGCAGTACTTC CATTASYEQYF
. TRBJ2-2 . TRBV30 TGTGCCTGGAGTGTGACAGGTTCCGGGGAGCTGTTTTTT CAWSVTGSGELFF
. TRBJ1-2 . TRBV7-8 TGTGCCAGCAGCTTAGATGCCTTGCCCGACTATGGCTACACCTTC CASSLDALPDYGYTF
. TRBJ1-1 . TRBV5-6 TGTGCCAGCAGCGACGGTTTAGACACTGAAGCTTTCTTT CASSDGLDTEAFF
. TRBJ1-2 . TRBV5-1 TGCGCCAGCAGCTTGGGGGACTCAGGGTGGGGCTACACCTTC CASSLGDSGWGYTF
. TRBJ2-7 TRBD1 TRBV5-1 TGCGCCAGCAGCTTAACGAGACAGGGTCCCTACGAGCAGTACTTC CASSLTRQGPYEQYF
once TRBJ2-7 . TRBV12-5 TGTGCTAGTGGTCTGAATTTAGGGGGGTCGTCGTCCTACGAGCAGTACTTC CASGLNLGGSSSYEQYF
. TRBJ1-1 TRBD1 TRBV5-1 TGCGCCAGCAGCGTCGGGACAGTCACTGAAGCTTTCTTT CASSVGTVTEAFF
. TRBJ2-2 . TRBV7-8 TGTGCCAGCAGCTTAGAAAAACCACCGGGCACCGGGGAGCTGTTTTTT CASSLEKPPGTGELFF
. TRBJ2-3 . TRBV7-9 TGTGCCAGCAGCCTGGCAAACACAGATACGCAGTATTTT CASSLANTDTQYF